This TCR beta chain was found in a study of blood T cell repertoires in COVID-19. The wider study: Sites across the United States, Italy and Spain contributed samples from acute and convalescent COVID-19.

Original data processing: From reference gene primer amplification, estimates of nucleated cell counts were derived. Sequenced by immunoSEQ multiplex PCR; TCRdb stores in-frame clones only, minus some. V, J and clone size reflect that table, while D and trimming were determined from the DNA. The sample shows over 150,000 clones, approximately 90% of them seen only once. V was cut by 4 bases and J by 7 bases, with 16 bases left in between. CDR3 length equals 15 residues. The germline gives CDR1 LGHDT, CDR2 YNNKEL (reference sequence). This receptor was obtained from a man over 45 with COVID-19, enrolled during active disease. The sequenced sample consisted of peripheral blood. This chain uses TRBV3-1 (or the pseudogene TRBV3-2) with TRBJ1-4; weak D call: TRBD1 (5 bases). CDR3 sequence reads: CASSRGPSVGEKLFF. DNA for the CDR3: TGTGCCAGCAGCCGGGGCCCCAGCGTTGGTGAAAAACTGTTTTTT.